The 5 T cell receptor beta chains below all came from one sample that was sequenced in a study of cytomegalovirus exposure and HLA in healthy donors. It was with 60 Vbeta and 13 Jbeta primers that the PCR ran. Using immunoSEQ multiplex PCR, the repertoire was profiled, and TCRdb retains in-frame clones only, with some absent. The sample contains some 52,000 clones, around 70% of which appear only once. The sequencing input was PBMCs. The receptors were sampled from a man between 18 and 35 years old in good health and CMV-seronegative.

V and J are TRBV29-1 and TRBJ1-1; D remains unclear. The CDR3 totals 13 residues. Germline CDR1 SQVTM, CDR2 ANQGSEA. Trimming cost V 6 bases and J 4 bases, with 15 bases left between them. The CDR3 here is CSVSTLRGTEAFF. For the CDR3, the DNA is TGCAGCGTATCGACACTCCGGGGCACTGAAGCTTTCTTT.

This clone was counted only a few times. The chain carries TRBV4-2 and TRBJ2-1; D might be TRBD1 (6 bases). Deletions cut 1 base from V and 4 bases from J, with 11 bases between. The CDR3 covers 15 residues. CDR1 LGHNA and CDR2 YNFKEQ come from the germline V gene. The CDR3 nucleotides read TGTGCCAGCAGCCAAGGAGACAGGACTTACAATGAGCAGTTCTTC. It specifies CASSQGDRTYNEQFF.

On this clone itself: One end of the junction is discordant with germline, which a read error may explain. V gene TRBV5-4 combines with J gene TRBJ2-7; the D gene is possibly TRBD2 (6 bases). The CDR3 spans 14 residues. Germline CDR1 SGHNT, CDR2 YYREEE (reference sequence). In DNA form, the CDR3 reads TGTGCCAGCAGTTTGGGCGGGATCTCCTACGAGCAGTACTTC. Its protein is CASSLGGISYEQYF.

CDR3 DNA sequence: TGCGCCAGCAGCCCCCTCGCACTAGCGGGGTCCTACAATGAGCAGTTCTTC. It is translated as CASSPLALAGSYNEQFF. This chain connects TRBV4-3 to TRBJ2-1; TRBD2 matches 10 bases. The CDR3 loop spans 17 amino acids. Germline V gene sequence: CDR1 LGHNA, CDR2 YSLEER. The trim removed 4 bases at V and 1 base at J, leaving 7 bases unmatched.

This clone appeared once. The chain has TRBV5-6 and TRBJ2-1, with D perhaps TRBD1 (5 bases). Between the trimmed V and J ends, which lost 1 base and 4 bases, there was a span of 15 bases. CDR1 is SGHDT, CDR2 YYEEEE, per germline. The CDR3 loop spans 16 amino acids. The CDR3 spells CASSLWNSRGYNEQFF. The CDR3 DNA is TGTGCCAGCAGCTTGTGGAATTCTAGGGGATACAATGAGCAGTTCTTC.